Given below is one T cell receptor (beta chain) in context. This clone is labeled large (0.1 to 1%). Its antigen is unknown. Base qualities were left out, and no much larger clone turns up one base away. The source of the sample is a study of CXCR4 blockade with PD-1 therapy in pancreatic cancer (dated by TCRdb to about 2019). At the level of the whole study: The study combined multiplex immunohistochemistry and TCRbeta immunosequencing of resected pancreatic ductal adenocarcinoma with ex vivo slice culture testing PD-1 and CXCR4 blockade. To assess intratumoral heterogeneity, two geographically distinct regions from each of a handful of tumors were TCR-sequenced. What the study reported, not specific to this receptor: Although tumors showed clonal expansion, with a mean productive clonality of 0.14 compared with 0.04 to 0.055 in healthy blood, clonality was not correlated with survival. A strong correlation was found between the frequency of an amino acid clone and the number of distinct nucleotide rearrangements encoding that clone, which suggests convergent selection driven by common tumor antigens. Only TCRbeta chains were sequenced, so true antigen-specificity overlap of convergent dominant clones remained unconfirmed pending paired alpha-beta single-cell sequencing.

From the cysteine through the phenylalanine, the CDR3 covers 16 amino acids. The kept DNA is CDR3 alone, 48 bases in frame from the first base. At the junction V is shortened by 5 bases and J by 6 bases, with 20 bases in between. The germline V gene encodes CDR1 SGHNT and CDR2 YENEEA. The archived tumor blocks were obtained from patients to whom no neoadjuvant therapy had been administered before resection. For the preserved-tissue arm, the study drew on 30 to 35 surgical resection samples taken from some 26 pancreatic ductal adenocarcinoma patients who had not been treated previously. For the resection arm, ten 5-micron curls of FFPE tumor adjacent to the multiplex immunohistochemistry slide were used for DNA extraction. TCRbeta CDR3 regions were immunosequenced from extracted DNA using the immunoSEQ Assay at Adaptive Biotechnologies. As for how the authors treated the data: To measure the absolute abundance of each unique TCRbeta CDR3, the sequences were collapsed and filtered. Clonality was calculated as 1 minus Pielou's evenness, using only productive in-frame rearrangements. Regional overlap was evaluated by tracking the top 100 nucleotide rearrangements across paired samples, and paired versus unrelated samples were compared using the Morisita index. Convergence of nucleotide rearrangements onto identical amino acid sequences was assessed with the immunoSEQ Rearrangement Details tool. The source is immuneACCESS, and TCRdb retained only in-frame sequences with V and J called. Part of the clones is not carried over; for the studies checked, unresolved V genes explain less than half of this, and the remainder is unexplained. The V and J calls and clone size were taken over from that table, and D and trimming were inferred from the DNA. The sample data list about 1,500 clones, and 35% to 50% of these were observed just once. The ten largest clones take up around 15% of the sample.

What was sequenced was tumor tissue. The chain couples TRBV11-3 to TRBJ2-1; the D gene assignment is perhaps TRBD1 or TRBD2, with each matching 5 bases. The receptor was isolated from a human donor with pancreatic ductal adenocarcinoma. The CDR3 is CASSGSKGTAGNEQFF. The DNA reads TGTGCCAGCAGCGGAAGTAAAGGGACGGCTGGCAATGAGCAGTTCTTC.